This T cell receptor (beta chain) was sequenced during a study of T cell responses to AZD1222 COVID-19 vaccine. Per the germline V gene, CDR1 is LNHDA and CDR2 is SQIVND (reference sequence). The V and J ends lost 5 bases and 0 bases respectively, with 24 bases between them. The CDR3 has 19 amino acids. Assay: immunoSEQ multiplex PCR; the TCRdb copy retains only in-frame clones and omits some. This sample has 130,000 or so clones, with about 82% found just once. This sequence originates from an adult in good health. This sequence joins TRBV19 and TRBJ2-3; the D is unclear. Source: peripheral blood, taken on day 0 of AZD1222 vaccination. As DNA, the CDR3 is TGTGCCAGTAGTCCTCACCTTGGCACAACCGAGTGGAGCACAGATACGCAGTATTTT. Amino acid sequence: CASSPHLGTTEWSTDTQYF.